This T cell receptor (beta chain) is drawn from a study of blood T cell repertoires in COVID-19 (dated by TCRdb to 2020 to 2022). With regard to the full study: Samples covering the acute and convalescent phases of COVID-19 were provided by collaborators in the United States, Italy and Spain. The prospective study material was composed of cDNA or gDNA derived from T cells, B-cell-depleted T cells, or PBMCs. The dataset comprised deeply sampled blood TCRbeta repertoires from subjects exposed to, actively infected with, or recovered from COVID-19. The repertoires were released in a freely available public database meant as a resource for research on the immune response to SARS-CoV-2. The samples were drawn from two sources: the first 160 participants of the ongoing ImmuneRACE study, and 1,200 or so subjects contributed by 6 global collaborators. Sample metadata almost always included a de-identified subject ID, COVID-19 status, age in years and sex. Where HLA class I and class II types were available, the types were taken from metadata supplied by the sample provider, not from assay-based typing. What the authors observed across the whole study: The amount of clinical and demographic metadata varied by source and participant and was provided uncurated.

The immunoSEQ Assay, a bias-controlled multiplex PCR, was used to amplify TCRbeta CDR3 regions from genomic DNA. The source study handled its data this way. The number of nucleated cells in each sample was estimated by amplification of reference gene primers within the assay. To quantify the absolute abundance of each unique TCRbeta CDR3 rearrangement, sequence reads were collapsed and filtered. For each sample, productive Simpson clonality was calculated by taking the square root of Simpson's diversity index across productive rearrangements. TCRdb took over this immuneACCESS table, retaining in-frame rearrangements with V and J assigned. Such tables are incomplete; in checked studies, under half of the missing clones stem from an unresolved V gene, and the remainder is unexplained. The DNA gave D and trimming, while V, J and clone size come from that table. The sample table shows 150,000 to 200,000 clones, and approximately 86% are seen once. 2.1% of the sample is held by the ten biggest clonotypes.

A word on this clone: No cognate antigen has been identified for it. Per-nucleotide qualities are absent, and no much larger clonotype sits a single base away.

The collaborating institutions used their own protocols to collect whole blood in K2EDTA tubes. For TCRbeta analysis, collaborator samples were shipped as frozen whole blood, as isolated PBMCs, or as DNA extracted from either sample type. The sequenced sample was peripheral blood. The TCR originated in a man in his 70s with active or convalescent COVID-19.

The CDR3 sequence is CASSSGLYEQYF. The DNA reads TGTGCCAGCAGCAGCGGACTGTACGAGCAGTACTTC. This receptor chain uses TRBV7-2 and TRBJ2-7, and possibly TRBD2, on 5 matching bases. V gives up 5 bases and J gives up 4 bases, and the segment between their germline ends measures 9 bases. The CDR3 sequence holds 12 residues, the cysteine and phenylalanine included. Left in the record is the CDR3 DNA by itself, 36 bases read in frame from the first base. CDR1 SGHTA and CDR2 FQGNSA were looked up in the germline V gene.